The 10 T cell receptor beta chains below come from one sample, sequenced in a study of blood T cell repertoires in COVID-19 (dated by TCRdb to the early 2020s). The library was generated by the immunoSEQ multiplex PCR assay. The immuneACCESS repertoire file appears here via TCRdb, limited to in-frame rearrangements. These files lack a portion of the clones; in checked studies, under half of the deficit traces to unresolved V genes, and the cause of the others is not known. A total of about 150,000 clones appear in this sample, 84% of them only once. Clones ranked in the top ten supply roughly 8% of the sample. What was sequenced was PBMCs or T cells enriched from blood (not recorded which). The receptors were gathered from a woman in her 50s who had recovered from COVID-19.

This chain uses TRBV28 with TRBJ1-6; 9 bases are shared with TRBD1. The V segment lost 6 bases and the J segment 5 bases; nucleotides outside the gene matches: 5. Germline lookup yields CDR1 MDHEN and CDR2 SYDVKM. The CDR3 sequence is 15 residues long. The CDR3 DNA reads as TGTGCCAGCAGAGAACAGGGGGCTAATAATTCACCCCTCCACTTT. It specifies CASREQGANNSPLHF. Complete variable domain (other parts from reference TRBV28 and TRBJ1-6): DVKVTQSSRYLVKRTGEKVFLECVQDMDHENMFWYRQDPGLGLRLIYFSYDVKMKEKGDIPEGYSVSREKKERFSLILESASTNQTSMYLCASREQGANNSPLHFGNGTRLTVT.

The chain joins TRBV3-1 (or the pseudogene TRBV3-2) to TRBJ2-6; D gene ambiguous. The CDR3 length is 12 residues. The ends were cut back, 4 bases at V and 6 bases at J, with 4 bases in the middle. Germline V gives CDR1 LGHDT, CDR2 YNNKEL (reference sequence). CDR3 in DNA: TGTGCCAGCAGCCTAGCGGCCAACGTCCTGACTTTC. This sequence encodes CASSLAANVLTF.

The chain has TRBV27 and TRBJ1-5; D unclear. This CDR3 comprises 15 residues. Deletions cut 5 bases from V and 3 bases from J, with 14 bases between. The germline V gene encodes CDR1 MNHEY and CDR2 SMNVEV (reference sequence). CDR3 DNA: TGTGCCAGCAGTCAGGAGGGTTGGGCCAATCAGCCCCAGCATTTT. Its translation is CASSQEGWANQPQHF.

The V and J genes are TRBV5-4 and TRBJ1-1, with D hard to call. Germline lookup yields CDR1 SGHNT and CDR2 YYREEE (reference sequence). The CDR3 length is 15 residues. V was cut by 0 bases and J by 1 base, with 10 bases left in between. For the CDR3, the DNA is TGTGCCAGCAGCTTGGAGTCACTCCCGAACACTGAAGCTTTCTTT. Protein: CASSLESLPNTEAFF.

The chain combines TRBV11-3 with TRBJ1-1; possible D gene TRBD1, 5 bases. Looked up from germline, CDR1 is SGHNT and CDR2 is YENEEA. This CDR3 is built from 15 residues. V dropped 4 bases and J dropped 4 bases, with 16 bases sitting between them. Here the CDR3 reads CASSSEPGFGTEAFF. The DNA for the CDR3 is TGTGCCAGCAGCTCGGAACCAGGGTTTGGCACTGAAGCTTTCTTT.

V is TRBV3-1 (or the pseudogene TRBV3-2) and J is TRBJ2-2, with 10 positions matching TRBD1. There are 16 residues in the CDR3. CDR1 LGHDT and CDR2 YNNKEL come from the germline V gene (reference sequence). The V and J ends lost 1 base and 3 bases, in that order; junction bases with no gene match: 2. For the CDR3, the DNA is TGTGCCAGCAGCCAAGGGGGGACAGGGGACACCGGGGAGCTGTTTTTT. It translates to CASSQGGTGDTGELFF.

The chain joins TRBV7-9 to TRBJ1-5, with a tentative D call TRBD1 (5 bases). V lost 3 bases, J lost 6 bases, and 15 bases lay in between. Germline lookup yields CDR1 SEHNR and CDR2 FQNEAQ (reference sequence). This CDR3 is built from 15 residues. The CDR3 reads CASSLGQGPGQPQHF. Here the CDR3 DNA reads TGTGCCAGCAGCTTGGGGCAGGGTCCGGGTCAGCCCCAGCATTTT.

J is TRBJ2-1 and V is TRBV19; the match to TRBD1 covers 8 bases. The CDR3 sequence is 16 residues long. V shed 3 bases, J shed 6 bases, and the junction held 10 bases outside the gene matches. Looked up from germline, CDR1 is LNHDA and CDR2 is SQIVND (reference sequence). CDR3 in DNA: TGTGCCAGTAGTATTATCGGACAGGGAGGATTCAATGAGCAGTTCTTC. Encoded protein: CASSIIGQGGFNEQFF.

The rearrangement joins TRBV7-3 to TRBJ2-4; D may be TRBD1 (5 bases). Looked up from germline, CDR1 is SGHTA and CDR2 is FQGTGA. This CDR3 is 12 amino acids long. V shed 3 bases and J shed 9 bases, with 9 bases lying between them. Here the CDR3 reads CASSLGTGIQYF. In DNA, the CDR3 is TGTGCCAGCAGCTTGGGAACAGGCATTCAGTACTTC.

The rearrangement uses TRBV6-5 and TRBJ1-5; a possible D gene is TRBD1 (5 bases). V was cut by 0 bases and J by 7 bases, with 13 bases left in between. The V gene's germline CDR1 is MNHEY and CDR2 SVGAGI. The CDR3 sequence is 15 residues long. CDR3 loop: CASSYSRQGNQPQHF. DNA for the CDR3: TGTGCCAGCAGTTACTCCCGCCAGGGTAACCAGCCCCAGCATTTT.